The clone carrying this T cell receptor beta chain has a count of ten or more. The sample belongs to a study of T cells after yellow fever vaccination. About the study: Fractions of low cell number were prepared using SMART-Seq v4 Ultra Low Input.

CDR3 length equals 17 residues. J lost 0 bases, V lost 5 bases, and 9 bases had no gene match. The study made its TCR cDNA through 5'RACE template switching. That step introduced a universal primer site along with UMIs. TCRdb re-analysed the 5' RACE reads in MiXCR, keeping a single row per CDR3 protein. Among some 340,000 distinct CDR3 sequences, 9.5% to 12% were seen once, and the ten largest hold 3% to 3.5%. The V and J genes are TRBV12-3 or TRBV12-4 and TRBJ2-7; 11 nucleotides agree with TRBD2. The material sequenced was CD4+ T cells sorted from PBMCs, taken 45 days after the yellow fever booster vaccination. The sequence was collected from a man younger than 35 who received the YFV17D yellow fever vaccine. The CDR3 DNA reads TGTGCCAGCAGTCCTCCGGGACTAGCGGATAGCTCCTACGAGCAGTACTTC. Translation: CASSPPGLADSSYEQYF.